Below, 20 T cell receptor beta chains from the same sample are listed, as sequenced in a study of shared T cell receptors in the human thymus. Sequencing used immunoSEQ multiplex PCR; TCRdb keeps in-frame clones, though not all of them. The sample contains around 730,000 clones, 80% to 90% of which appear only once. Another study also made use of these data, one on human thymus T cells.

The sequencing sample was made of thymocytes. The receptors were sampled from a girl less than two years old with a congenital heart defect.

CDR3 nucleotide sequence: TGCGCCAGCAGCCCATCGGACAGGGTAATGAACACTGAAGCTTTCTTT. Its protein product is CASSPSDRVMNTEAFF. V and J are TRBV4-1 and TRBJ1-1, with 8 bases that match TRBD1. The germline gives CDR1 MGHRA, CDR2 YSYEKL. The V segment lost 4 bases and the J segment 0 bases; nucleotides outside the gene matches: 7. This CDR3 region has 16 residues.

CDR3 amino acids: CASSSSGGYSSYNEQFF. In nucleotides, the CDR3 is TGTGCCAGCAGCTCAAGCGGGGGCTACAGCTCCTACAATGAGCAGTTCTTC. The chain joins TRBV7-9 to TRBJ2-1; TRBD2 matches at 8 bases. V gave up 4 bases and J gave up 0 bases; unmatched junction bases: 8. This CDR3 has 17 amino acids. Germline CDR1 and CDR2: SEHNR and FQNEAQ (reference sequence).

The J gene is TRBJ2-5, the V gene TRBV6-1; 16 bases are a match to TRBD2. The CDR3 spans 21 residues. Trimming cost V 1 base and J 0 bases; bases outside gene matches: 11. Germline CDR1 and CDR2: MNHNS and SASEGT. The CDR3 is CASSEDLGGTSGGVYQETQYF. Here the CDR3 DNA reads TGTGCCAGCAGTGAAGACCTCGGGGGGACTAGCGGGGGGGTGTACCAAGAGACCCAGTACTTC.

V gene TRBV29-1 combines with J gene TRBJ2-7; the D gene is possibly TRBD1 (5 bases). The CDR3 runs 14 residues. Germline CDR1 is SQVTM and CDR2 is ANQGSEA. Trimming cost V 0 bases and J 1 base, with 10 bases left between them. Here the CDR3 reads CSVEEETESYEQYF. In nucleotides, the CDR3 is TGCAGCGTTGAAGAGGAGACAGAGTCCTACGAGCAGTACTTC.

This chain uses TRBV12-5 with TRBJ2-2, with 7 nucleotides matching TRBD2. The CDR3 is 15 amino acids. With V trimmed by 7 bases and J by 5 bases, 10 bases remained unmatched. Germline V gene data show CDR1 as LGHNT and CDR2 as FRNRAP. The CDR3 nucleotides are TGTGCTAGTGCCCTGAGTCGGGGGGAAACCGGGGAGCTGTTTTTT. Its protein product is CASALSRGETGELFF. Supplemented by reference TRBV12-5 and TRBJ2-2, the full variable domain reads DARVTQTPRHKVTEMGQEVTMRCQPILGHNTVFWYRQTMMQGLELLAYFRNRAPLDDSGMPKDRFSAEMPDATLATLKIQPSEPRDSAVYFCASALSRGETGELFFGEGSRLTVL.

The DNA of the CDR3 is TGTGCCAGTAGTAGGGGGGACAGAATGAACACTGAAGCTTTCTTT. It specifies CASSRGDRMNTEAFF. V usage is TRBV19 and J usage is TRBJ1-1; 7 bases are a match to TRBD1. The CDR3 is made up of 15 amino acids. In germline, CDR1 is LNHDA, CDR2 SQIVND (reference sequence). Unmatched junction bases numbered 5, after V lost 4 bases and J lost 0 bases.

The V gene is TRBV11-2, the J gene TRBJ1-1; perhaps TRBD1 as D (6 bases). Germline V lookup: CDR1 SGHAT, CDR2 FQNNGV. The CDR3 consists of 16 residues. V was pared by 0 bases and J by 4 bases, with 15 bases between. CDR3 in amino acids: CASSLDENRVGTEAFF. As DNA, the CDR3 is TGTGCCAGCAGCTTAGACGAAAACAGGGTGGGCACTGAAGCTTTCTTT.

This chain uses TRBV6-1 with TRBJ2-4, with 12 positions matching TRBD2. The V and J ends lost 1 base and 3 bases, in that order; junction bases with no gene match: 4. The length of the CDR3 is 17 residues. Germline CDR1 and CDR2: MNHNS and SASEGT. The CDR3 coding sequence is TGTGCCAGCAGTGAAGGGACTAGCGGGGACCACAAAAACATTCAGTACTTC. Translated, it gives CASSEGTSGDHKNIQYF.

In its sample, this clone was seen once. The J gene is TRBJ1-2, the V gene TRBV28; D call uncertain. The CDR3 runs 21 residues. Germline assignment: CDR1 MDHEN and CDR2 SYDVKM. Between the trimmed V and J ends, which lost 3 bases and 3 bases, there was a span of 32 bases. The CDR3 here is CASSFPLPTTSTQVWYYGYTF. In DNA form, the CDR3 reads TGTGCCAGCAGTTTTCCCCTTCCGACAACATCAACACAAGTGTGGTACTATGGCTACACCTTC.

Worth noting for this clone: The junction does not match germline at one end; this may be a read error. The chain uses TRBV20-1 and TRBJ2-7; D gene uncertain. This CDR3 spans 11 amino acids. Germline-derived CDR1 and CDR2 are DFQATT and SNEGSKA (reference sequence). CDR3 sequence reads: CSAKFGDSLHF. The CDR3 nucleotides are TGCAGTGCTAAGTTCGGTGATAGTTTGCACTTC.

The gene calls are TRBV25-1 and TRBJ1-2, with TRBD1 as a possible D gene (6 bases). CDR1 is MGHDK and CDR2 is SYGVNS in the germline V gene. CDR3 length: 16 amino acids. Trimming removed 1 base at V and 4 bases at J, with 16 bases between. CDR3 amino acids: CASSEFMAGGGYGYTF. Written as DNA, the CDR3 is TGTGCCAGCAGTGAATTCATGGCGGGAGGGGGCTATGGCTACACCTTC.

The table lists this clone with a count of one. CDR3 sequence: CASSPTGGETQYF. For the CDR3, the DNA is TGTGCCAGCAGTCCAACAGGGGGAGAGACCCAGTACTTC. This sequence joins TRBV28 and TRBJ2-5, with 8 bases lining up with TRBD1. Per germline, CDR1 MDHEN and CDR2 SYDVKM. After removal of 5 bases from V and 4 bases from J, the junction contained 3 bases not matched to a gene. This CDR3 has 13 residues. Based on the CDR3 plus reference TRBV28 and TRBJ2-5, the full variable domain is DVKVTQSSRYLVKRTGEKVFLECVQDMDHENMFWYRQDPGLGLRLIYFSYDVKMKEKGDIPEGYSVSREKKERFSLILESASTNQTSMYLCASSPTGGETQYFGPGTRLLVL.

The genes are TRBV9 and TRBJ1-2; TRBD1 aligns across 8 bases. The CDR3 consists of 17 residues. Germline assignment: CDR1 SGDLS and CDR2 YYNGEE. Germline trimming cut 4 bases from V and 2 bases from J; bases unmatched to any gene: 13. CDR3 sequence reads: CASSLRTGNPRNYGYTF. The CDR3 coding sequence is TGTGCCAGCAGCCTACGGACAGGGAACCCGCGAAACTATGGCTACACCTTC.

The gene calls are TRBV5-1 and TRBJ1-2; 9 bases align to TRBD1. This CDR3 is 13 amino acids long. Germline-derived CDR1 and CDR2 are SGHRS and YFSETQ. Losses at the gene ends were 2 bases for V and 10 bases for J; bases not matched to a gene: 6. Here the CDR3 DNA reads TGCGCCAGCAGCTTAGGACAGGGGATGGACTACACCTTC. This translates into CASSLGQGMDYTF.

The CDR3 is CASSLKGQGLTNYGYTF. The DNA for the CDR3 is TGTGCCAGCAGTTTAAAAGGACAGGGACTCACTAACTATGGCTACACCTTC. The chain couples TRBV27 to TRBJ1-2, with TRBD1 matching over 8 bases. Germline V gives CDR1 MNHEY, CDR2 SMNVEV (reference sequence). There are 17 residues in the CDR3. The trim removed 2 bases at V and 0 bases at J, leaving 8 bases unmatched.

This chain links TRBV5-6 with TRBJ2-1, with 7 bases lining up with TRBD1. CDR1 and CDR2 from the germline V gene are SGHDT and YYEEEE. The CDR3 extends over 16 amino acids. V lost 2 bases, J lost 8 bases, and 13 bases stayed unmatched. This chain's CDR3 is CASSLWTRDSDHEQFF. Here the CDR3 DNA reads TGTGCCAGCAGCTTATGGACCCGGGACAGCGACCATGAGCAGTTCTTC.

The chain employs TRBV27 and TRBJ2-2; tentatively, D is TRBD1 (6 bases). CDR1 MNHEY and CDR2 SMNVEV come from the germline V gene (reference sequence). V was trimmed by 4 bases and J by 3 bases, leaving 21 bases between them. This CDR3 is 18 amino acids long. DNA for the CDR3: TGTGCCAGCAGTTCCGCTGGGACACCGCATCCAGACACCGGGGAGCTGTTTTTT. Protein sequence: CASSSAGTPHPDTGELFF.

Of note for this clone: Within the sample, other DNA sequences also encode this same CDR3. The V gene is TRBV12-5, the J gene TRBJ1-6, with D uncertain. Trimming removed 3 bases at V and 4 bases at J, with 13 bases between. This CDR3 has 16 residues. The germline CDR1 and CDR2 sequences are LGHNT and FRNRAP. The chain's CDR3 is CASGFEIRAYNSPLHF. For the CDR3, the DNA is TGTGCTAGTGGTTTTGAGATAAGAGCATATAATTCACCCCTCCACTTT.

The chain recombines TRBV28 with TRBJ1-2; D unresolved. V was cut by 2 bases and J by 0 bases, with 7 bases left in between. Germline CDR1 reads MDHEN; CDR2 reads SYDVKM. The CDR3 extends over 14 amino acids. The CDR3 spells CASSLGLANYGYTF. The CDR3 coding sequence is TGTGCCAGCAGTTTAGGACTAGCTAACTATGGCTACACCTTC.

This clone was seen a single time. This chain connects TRBV4-1 to TRBJ1-5; a weak D match, TRBD1 (6 bases). The CDR3 is 14 amino acids. V was clipped by 8 bases and J by 3 bases, with 14 bases between them. Germline V gives CDR1 MGHRA, CDR2 YSYEKL. The CDR3 DNA reads as TGCGCCAGCGCTACAGGGTTTGACAATCAGCCCCAGCATTTT. Translation: CASATGFDNQPQHF.